The 25 T cell receptor beta chains below come from one sample, sequenced in a study of cytomegalovirus exposure and HLA in healthy donors. The study ran its PCR with 60 Vbeta and 13 Jbeta primers. Libraries were prepared by immunoSEQ multiplex PCR; TCRdb keeps only in-frame clonotypes and omits some of them. The sample has approximately 110,000 clones, about 78% seen once; the top ten hold approximately 5%. What was sequenced was PBMCs. The origin of the receptors is a woman under 40 in good health and CMV-seropositive.

V and J are TRBV4-2 and TRBJ1-2; 7 bases align to TRBD1. The CDR3 consists of 15 residues. Germline V gene data show CDR1 as LGHNA and CDR2 as YNFKEQ. Unmatched junction bases numbered 1, after V lost 0 bases and J lost 0 bases. The CDR3 nucleotides read TGTGCCAGCAGCCAAGAGGACAGGTCTAACTATGGCTACACCTTC. Translation: CASSQEDRSNYGYTF.

The chain couples TRBV15 to TRBJ1-2; D unclear. The germline gives CDR1 LNHNV, CDR2 YYDKDF (reference sequence). Trimming took off 0 bases at V and 8 bases at J, with 10 bases between the two ends. The CDR3 contains 13 residues. CDR3: CATSRDSVGGYTF. The CDR3 coding sequence is TGTGCCACCAGCAGAGATTCGGTGGGCGGCTACACCTTC.

This clone appeared a single time. The rearrangement links TRBV29-1 to TRBJ2-1; the D gene is possibly TRBD1 (6 bases). V lost 4 bases and J 4 bases, leaving 8 bases between the germline ends. Germline assignment: CDR1 SQVTM and CDR2 ANQGSEA. The CDR3 is 12 residues long. The CDR3 DNA reads as TGCAGCGTTGTAGGACAGTACAATGAGCAGTTCTTC. It yields the protein CSVVGQYNEQFF.

This chain links TRBV19 with TRBJ2-1; TRBD2 agrees at 7 bases. Germline CDR1 and CDR2: LNHDA and SQIVND (reference sequence). CDR3 length equals 16 residues. The V segment lost 8 bases and the J segment 3 bases; nucleotides outside the gene matches: 13. The CDR3 DNA sequence: TGTGCCAGTTCGAGGGAGGGCGGCACTAGCTACAATGAGCAGTTCTTC. The encoded protein is CASSREGGTSYNEQFF.

The gene calls are TRBV2 and TRBJ1-3; no definite D call. This CDR3 spans 14 amino acids. The ends were cut back, 2 bases at V and 0 bases at J, with 5 bases in the middle. Germline assignment: CDR1 SNHLY and CDR2 FYNNEI. As DNA, the CDR3 is TGTGCCAGCAGTGAATCTAGCTCTGGAAACACCATATATTTT. Translation: CASSESSSGNTIYF.

The chain combines TRBV6-1 with TRBJ2-5; perhaps TRBD1 as D (5 bases). TRBJ2-7 matches the DNA end more closely, so the J call is doubtful. Germline V gene lookup returns CDR1 MNHNS and CDR2 SASEGT. The CDR3 spans 14 residues. Here the CDR3 reads CASSQGQVAYEQYF. CDR3 nucleotides: TGTGCCAGCAGTCAGGGCCAGGTAGCCTACGAGCAGTACTTC.

The chain carries TRBV12-5 and TRBJ2-2; D is perhaps TRBD2 (5 bases). With 5 bases removed from V and 1 base from J, the gap between germline ends came to 5 bases. CDR1 LGHNT and CDR2 FRNRAP come from the germline V gene. The CDR3 totals 13 residues. The CDR3 here is CASGRENTGELFF. The CDR3 bases are TGTGCTAGTGGTCGGGAGAACACCGGGGAGCTGTTTTTT.

This clone was observed once. The chain has TRBV28 and TRBJ2-5, with D tentatively TRBD1 (5 bases). V gave up 8 bases and J gave up 2 bases, with 9 bases separating them. Germline CDR1 reads MDHEN; CDR2 reads SYDVKM. There are 12 residues in the CDR3. CDR3 in DNA: TGTGCCAGCGGCTACAGGCAAGAGACCCAGTACTTC. Its protein is CASGYRQETQYF.

The chain is built from TRBV19 and TRBJ1-4; 10 positions agree with TRBD1. The CDR3 loop spans 15 amino acids. Germline V gene data show CDR1 as LNHDA and CDR2 as SQIVND (reference sequence). V was pared by 3 bases and J by 8 bases, with 6 bases of the junction left unmatched. The CDR3 sequence is CASSILTGGGEKLFF. The CDR3 DNA sequence: TGTGCCAGTAGTATCTTGACAGGGGGCGGGGAAAAACTGTTTTTT.

V usage is TRBV6-5 and J usage is TRBJ2-5, with 12 positions matching TRBD2. V trimming: 5 bases; J trimming: 4 bases; junction bases outside the gene matches: 5. CDR3 length: 15 residues. Germline V gives CDR1 MNHEY, CDR2 SVGAGI. The CDR3 here is CASSPPSGGAETQYF. CDR3 nucleotides: TGTGCCAGCAGTCCGCCTAGCGGGGGGGCAGAGACCCAGTACTTC.

The chain employs TRBV5-4 and TRBJ2-5, with D uncertain. The germline V gene has CDR1 SGHNT and CDR2 YYREEE (reference sequence). Trimming removed 3 bases at V and 1 base at J, with 10 bases between. The CDR3 contains 14 residues. The CDR3 DNA reads as TGTGCCAGCAGCTCCCAACTGATCCAAGAGACCCAGTACTTC. This encodes CASSSQLIQETQYF. Full variable domain (missing parts from reference TRBV5-4 and TRBJ2-5): ETGVTQSPTHLIKTRGQQVTLRCSSQSGHNTVSWYQQALGQGPQFIFQYYREEENGRGNFPPRFSGLQFPNYSSELNVNALELDDSALYLCASSSQLIQETQYFGPGTRLLVL.

The chain is built from TRBV4-2 and TRBJ2-7; D may be TRBD2 (6 bases). This CDR3 has 16 residues. Germline assignment: CDR1 LGHNA and CDR2 YNFKEQ. The V end was cut by 0 bases, the J end by 3 bases, with 15 bases between. The CDR3 region is CASSQEVRAGFYEQYF. CDR3 bases: TGTGCCAGCAGCCAAGAGGTGCGGGCGGGGTTCTACGAGCAGTACTTC.

The chain is built from TRBV5-4 and TRBJ1-1; maybe TRBD1 (6 bases). The CDR3 totals 16 residues. The germline CDR1 and CDR2 sequences are SGHNT and YYREEE (reference sequence). The germline V and J ends were trimmed by 4 bases and 1 base, with 17 bases remaining between them. CDR3 nucleotide sequence: TGTGCCAGCAGCCCGAACCCGACAGGCCGGAACACTGAAGCTTTCTTT. Translated: CASSPNPTGRNTEAFF.

The CDR3 DNA reads TGTGCCAGCAACACAGGACTAGCGATCCACGAGCAGTACTTC. Protein sequence: CASNTGLAIHEQYF. This rearrangement joins TRBV13 to TRBJ2-7; 9 positions match TRBD2. CDR3 size: 14 residues. The V gene end was trimmed by 7 bases and the J gene end by 5 bases; junction bases not matched to a gene: 9. Germline V gene data show CDR1 as PRHDT and CDR2 as FYEKMQ (reference sequence). The complete variable domain, with remaining parts taken from reference TRBV13 and TRBJ2-7, reads AAGVIQSPRHLIKEKRETATLKCYPIPRHDTVYWYQQGPGQDPQFLISFYEKMQSDKGSIPDRFSAQQFSDYHSELNMSSLELGDSALYFCASNTGLAIHEQYFGPGTRLTVT.

The J gene is TRBJ1-5, the V gene TRBV4-1; D gene unclear. The ends were cut back, 0 bases at V and 6 bases at J, with 6 bases in the middle. CDR1 and CDR2 from the germline V gene are MGHRA and YSYEKL. This CDR3 has 13 amino acids. CDR3 bases: TGCGCCAGCAGCCAAGATCCTAGTCAGCCCCAGCATTTT. Translating gives CASSQDPSQPQHF.

The V and J genes are TRBV7-6 and TRBJ2-3, with 11 bases lining up with TRBD2. With V trimmed by 3 bases and J by 3 bases, 5 bases remained unmatched. The germline CDR1 and CDR2 sequences are SGHVS and FNYEAQ. This CDR3 has 16 amino acids. The CDR3 is CASSFTSGRGTDTQYF. The CDR3 coding sequence is TGTGCCAGCAGCTTCACTAGCGGGAGAGGGACAGATACGCAGTATTTT.

J is TRBJ2-1 and V is TRBV5-6; a weak D match, TRBD1 (5 bases). This CDR3 spans 12 amino acids. V lost 5 bases to trimming and J lost 12 bases, with 15 bases between them. Germline CDR1 is SGHDT and CDR2 is YYEEEE. For the CDR3, the DNA is TGTGCCAGCAGACTAAAGGGGTACCCGCAGTTCTTC. Its translation: CASRLKGYPQFF.

This clone appeared a single time. The chain carries TRBV13 and TRBJ2-5; the D gene is possibly TRBD1 (6 bases). Trimming left V 4 bases short and J 3 bases short, with 9 bases between. Germline V CDR1 and CDR2: PRHDT, FYEKMQ (reference sequence). The CDR3 is made up of 13 amino acids. This CDR3 is CASSSRTEETQYF. CDR3 nucleotides: TGTGCCAGCAGCTCGAGGACAGAAGAGACCCAGTACTTC.

This rearrangement joins TRBV5-6 to TRBJ2-1; D is unresolved. With 4 bases removed from V and 2 bases from J, the gap between germline ends came to 7 bases. The CDR3 is 13 amino acids. CDR1 is SGHDT, CDR2 YYEEEE, per germline. In nucleotides, the CDR3 is TGTGCCAGCAGCCTGAACACCTACAATGAGCAGTTCTTC. Its translation is CASSLNTYNEQFF.

This sequence joins TRBV6-5 and TRBJ1-3; D is possibly TRBD1 (6 bases). Germline CDR1 and CDR2: MNHEY and SVGAGI. The CDR3 runs 15 residues. Trimming cost V 2 bases and J 8 bases, with 16 bases left between them. CDR3 sequence: CASSYLSQGSDTIYF. The DNA of the CDR3 is TGTGCCAGCAGTTACCTCTCTCAGGGGTCGGACACCATATATTTT.

This chain joins TRBV7-2 and TRBJ2-5, with TRBD1 as a possible D gene (5 bases). CDR1 and CDR2 from the germline V gene are SGHTA and FQGNSA. The V and J ends lost 5 bases and 7 bases respectively, with 17 bases between them. This CDR3 is 14 amino acids long. CDR3 in amino acids: CASSQMRQRGTQYF. Written as DNA, the CDR3 is TGTGCCAGCAGCCAGATGCGACAGCGTGGGACCCAGTACTTC.

This clone turned up a few times. The chain joins TRBV11-3 to TRBJ2-3; D is possibly TRBD2 (5 bases). Trimming pared 5 bases from V and 0 bases from J, leaving 18 bases between. This CDR3 has 17 amino acids. CDR1 and CDR2 (germline): SGHNT, YENEEA. CDR3 in amino acids: CASSTPGLFTSTDTQYF. CDR3 nucleotides: TGTGCCAGCAGCACCCCCGGACTGTTCACTAGCACAGATACGCAGTATTTT.

The chain recombines TRBV19 with TRBJ2-7, with unresolved D. V lost 2 bases, J lost 5 bases, and 13 bases lay in between. The CDR3 spans 14 residues. CDR1 is LNHDA, CDR2 SQIVND, per germline (reference sequence). The CDR3: CASSIFQREDEQYF. The CDR3 nucleotides are TGTGCCAGTAGTATATTTCAGCGAGAGGACGAGCAGTACTTC.

The V gene is TRBV5-1, the J gene TRBJ2-1; D may be TRBD2 (5 bases). The V gene's germline CDR1 is SGHRS and CDR2 YFSETQ. Trimming removed 3 bases at V and 5 bases at J, with 15 bases between. This CDR3 region has 15 residues. The CDR3, as DNA: TGCGCCAGCAGCTCGGACTCGGGGATAAACAATGAGCAGTTCTTC. Translating it yields CASSSDSGINNEQFF.

The sample holds a few counts of this clone. The J gene is TRBJ2-1, the V gene TRBV6-5; TRBD2 matches at 14 bases. There are 14 residues in the CDR3. V gave up 6 bases and J gave up 9 bases; unmatched junction bases: 4. Germline V gene lookup returns CDR1 MNHEY and CDR2 SVGAGI. DNA for the CDR3: TGTGCCAGCAGGACTAGCGGGGGGGGCGGTGAGCAGTTCTTC. Protein: CASRTSGGGGEQFF.